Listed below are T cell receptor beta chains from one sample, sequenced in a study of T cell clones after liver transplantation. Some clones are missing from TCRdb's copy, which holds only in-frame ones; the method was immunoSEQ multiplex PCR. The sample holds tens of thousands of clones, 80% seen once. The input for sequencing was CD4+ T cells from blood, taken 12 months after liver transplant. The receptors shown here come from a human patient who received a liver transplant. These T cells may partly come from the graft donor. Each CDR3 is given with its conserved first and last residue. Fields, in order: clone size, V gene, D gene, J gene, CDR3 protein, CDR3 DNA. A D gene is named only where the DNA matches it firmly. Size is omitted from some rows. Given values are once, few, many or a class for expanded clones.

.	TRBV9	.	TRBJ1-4	CASSVDGGNEKLFF	TGTGCCAGCAGCGTCGACGGTGGTAATGAAAAACTGTTTTTT
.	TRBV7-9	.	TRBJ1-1	CASSPPAGWAEAFF	TGTGCCAGCAGCCCACCGGCAGGATGGGCTGAAGCTTTCTTT
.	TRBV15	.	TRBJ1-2	CATSRDEQHYGYTF	TGTGCCACCAGCAGAGATGAACAGCACTATGGCTACACCTTC
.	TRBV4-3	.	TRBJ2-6	CASSSQPRSGANVLTF	TGCGCCAGCAGCTCTCAACCTAGGTCTGGGGCCAACGTCCTGACTTTC
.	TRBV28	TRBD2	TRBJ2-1	CASSPGLGSVREQFF	TGTGCCAGCAGTCCGGGACTAGGGTCCGTTCGAGAGCAGTTCTTC
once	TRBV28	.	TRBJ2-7	CAITGRGLEQYF	TGTGCCATCACCGGAAGGGGTCTCGAGCAGTACTTC
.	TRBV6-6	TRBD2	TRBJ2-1	CASTPGLGEQFF	TGTGCCAGCACACCGGGACTAGGGGAGCAGTTCTTC
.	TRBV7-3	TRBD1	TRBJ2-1	CASSRGTGVYEQFF	TGTGCCAGCAGCCGAGGGACAGGGGTGTATGAGCAGTTCTTC
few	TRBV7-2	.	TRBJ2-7	CASTKGPLSYEQYF	TGTGCCAGCACCAAAGGCCCCCTGTCCTACGAGCAGTACTTC
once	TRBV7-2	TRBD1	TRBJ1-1	CASSPHRGLFGTEAFF	TGTGCCAGCAGCCCCCACAGGGGGCTATTCGGAACTGAAGCTTTCTTT
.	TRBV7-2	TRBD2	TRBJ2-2	CASSPRRGRAGGELFF	TGTGCCAGCAGCCCAAGGCGCGGGAGGGCCGGCGGGGAGCTGTTTTTT
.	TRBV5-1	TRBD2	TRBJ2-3	CASSTRTSGNTDTQYF	TGCGCCAGCAGCACTCGGACTAGCGGAAACACAGATACGCAGTATTTT
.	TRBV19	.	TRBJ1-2	CASKGWTEGYGYTF	TGTGCCAGTAAAGGGTGGACTGAGGGCTATGGCTACACCTTC
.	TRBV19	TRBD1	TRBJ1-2	CASSPRGQRLNYGYTF	TGTGCCAGTAGCCCCAGGGGACAGAGACTTAACTATGGCTACACCTTC
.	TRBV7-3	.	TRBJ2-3	CASSPRGGISDYTDTQYF	TGTGCCAGCAGCCCGAGAGGTGGGATCTCGGACTACACAGATACGCAGTATTTT
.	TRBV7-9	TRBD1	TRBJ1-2	CASSSGGDSRATNYGYTF	TGTGCCAGCAGCTCAGGGGGGGATAGTCGCGCGACTAACTATGGCTACACCTTC
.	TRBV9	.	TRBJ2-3	CASSVGHTSTDTQYF	TGTGCCAGCAGCGTAGGGCATACTAGCACAGATACGCAGTATTTT
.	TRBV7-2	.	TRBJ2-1	CASREVNYEQFF	TGTGCCAGCAGGGAGGTCAATTATGAGCAGTTCTTC
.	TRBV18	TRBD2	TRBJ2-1	CASSPPVGTSSYNEQFF	TGTGCCAGCTCACCACCGGTGGGGACTAGCTCCTACAATGAGCAGTTCTTC
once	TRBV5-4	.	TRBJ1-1	CASSQSSRENTEAFF	TGTGCCAGCAGCCAGAGCTCAAGGGAAAACACTGAAGCTTTCTTT
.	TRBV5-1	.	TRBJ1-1	CASSSFPDTEAFF	TGCGCCAGCAGCTCCTTCCCGGACACTGAAGCTTTCTTT
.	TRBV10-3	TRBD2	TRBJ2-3	CAISEISGAGGPDTQYF	TGTGCCATCAGTGAAATATCGGGAGCGGGAGGGCCAGATACGCAGTATTTT
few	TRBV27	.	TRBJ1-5	CASRSDSLVGPQHF	TGTGCCAGCAGATCTGACTCCCTGGTCGGGCCCCAGCATTTT
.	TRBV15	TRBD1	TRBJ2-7	CATSRGGAGGLIEQYF	TGTGCCACCAGCAGAGGGGGGGCAGGGGGCTTGATCGAGCAGTACTTC
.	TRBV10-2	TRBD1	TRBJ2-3	CASSEPSGQGLTDTQYF	TGCGCCAGCAGTGAGCCCTCGGGACAGGGTCTGACAGATACGCAGTATTTT
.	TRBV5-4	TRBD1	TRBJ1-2	CASSFSGGYGYTF	TGTGCCAGCAGCTTTTCAGGGGGCTATGGCTACACCTTC
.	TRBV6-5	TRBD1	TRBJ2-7	CASSPPMDRHNEQYF	TGTGCCAGCAGCCCTCCGATGGACAGGCACAACGAGCAGTACTTC
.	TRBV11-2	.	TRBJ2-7	CASSPRQVRSYEQYF	TGTGCCAGCAGCCCCAGACAGGTCCGCTCCTACGAGCAGTACTTC
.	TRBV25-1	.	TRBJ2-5	CASSKTDARETQYF	TGTGCCAGCAGTAAGACGGATGCTAGAGAGACCCAGTACTTC
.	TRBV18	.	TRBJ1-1	CASSPPGSNTEAFF	TGTGCCAGCTCACCCCCGGGATCGAACACTGAAGCTTTCTTT
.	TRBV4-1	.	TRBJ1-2	CASSQDPRSAFLNYGYTF	TGCGCCAGCAGCCAAGATCCCAGATCGGCGTTCCTCAACTATGGCTACACCTTC
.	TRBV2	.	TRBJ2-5	CASSPGLHRETQYF	TGTGCCAGCAGCCCCGGACTTCACCGGGAGACCCAGTACTTC
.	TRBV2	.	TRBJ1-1	CASKGEGGTEAFF	TGTGCCAGCAAGGGGGAGGGAGGGACTGAAGCTTTCTTT
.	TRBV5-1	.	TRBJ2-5	CASSLSGPSQETQYF	TGCGCCAGCAGCTTGTCGGGTCCTTCCCAAGAGACCCAGTACTTC
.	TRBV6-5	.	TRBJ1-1	CASSYSRVSPTEAFF	TGTGCCAGCAGTTACTCGAGGGTTTCGCCCACTGAAGCTTTCTTT
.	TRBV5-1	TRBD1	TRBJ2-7	CASSLDRATYEQYF	TGCGCCAGCAGCCTAGACAGGGCTACCTACGAGCAGTACTTC
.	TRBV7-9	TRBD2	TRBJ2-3	CASRPRLAPTDTQYF	TGTGCCAGCAGACCAAGACTAGCCCCCACAGATACGCAGTATTTT
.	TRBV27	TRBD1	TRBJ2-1	CASSLNRGNEQFF	TGTGCCAGCAGTTTAAACAGGGGGAATGAGCAGTTCTTC
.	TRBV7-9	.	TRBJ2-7	CASSPARGRGAYEQYF	TGTGCCAGCAGCCCGGCCCGGGGGCGCGGGGCCTACGAGCAGTACTTC
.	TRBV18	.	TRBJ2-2	CASQGPIIGELFF	TGTGCCAGCCAGGGCCCAATCATCGGGGAGCTGTTTTTT
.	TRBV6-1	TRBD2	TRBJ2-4	CASSEATGTSGPKNIQYF	TGTGCCAGCAGTGAAGCGACCGGGACTAGCGGGCCCAAAAACATTCAGTACTTC
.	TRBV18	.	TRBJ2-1	CASSPLGDEQFF	TGTGCCAGCTCACCTTTAGGCGATGAGCAGTTCTTC
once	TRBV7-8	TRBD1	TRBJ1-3	CASSLGAQGGAGGNTIYF	TGTGCCAGCAGCTTAGGGGCCCAAGGGGGCGCGGGTGGAAACACCATATATTTT
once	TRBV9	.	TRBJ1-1	CASSLTPGGVAEAFF	TGTGCCAGCAGCCTGACGCCTGGGGGGGTGGCTGAAGCTTTCTTT
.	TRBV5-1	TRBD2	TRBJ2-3	CASSLTSGITDTQYF	TGCGCCAGCAGCTTGACTAGCGGTATCACAGATACGCAGTATTTT
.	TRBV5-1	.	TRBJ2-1	CASSLEGPEQFF	TGCGCCAGCAGCTTGGAGGGACCTGAGCAGTTCTTC
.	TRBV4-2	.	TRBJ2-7	CASSQDRGRGQEQYF	TGTGCCAGCAGCCAAGATAGAGGCCGGGGGCAAGAGCAGTACTTC
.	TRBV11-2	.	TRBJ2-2	CASSLGPGPNTGELFF	TGTGCCAGCAGCTTAGGACCGGGGCCAAACACCGGGGAGCTGTTTTTT
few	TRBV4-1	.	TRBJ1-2	CASSQVILGVGDRYTF	TGCGCCAGCAGCCAAGTCATTCTAGGCGTCGGGGATCGCTACACCTTC
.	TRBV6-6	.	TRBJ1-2	CASSYGGRNYGYTF	TGTGCCAGCAGTTACGGTGGACGGAACTATGGCTACACCTTC
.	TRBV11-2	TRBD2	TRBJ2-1	CASSPRLAGLLNEQFF	TGTGCCAGCAGCCCCCGACTAGCGGGATTACTCAATGAGCAGTTCTTC
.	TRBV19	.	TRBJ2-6	CASSINGPGAGANVLTF	TGTGCCAGTAGTATAAACGGTCCAGGGGCCGGGGCCAACGTCCTGACTTTC
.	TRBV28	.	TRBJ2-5	CASSLSGAPQETQYF	TGTGCCAGCAGTTTATCAGGGGCTCCCCAAGAGACCCAGTACTTC